One and the same sample provided the 21 T cell receptor beta chains below, sequenced in a study of a mutant IDH1 vaccine in newly diagnosed glioma. Their specific antigens are unknown. Measured with immunoSEQ multiplex PCR; TCRdb has only the in-frame clones, and not every one. The data show 9,500 to 12,000 clones, 81% seen once. Documented time point: week 47, end of study. Vaccination used 300 ug of mutant IDH1 20-mer peptide per dose, with topical imiquimod. The sequences come from PBMCs, collected from a glioma patient whose treatment included an IDH1 peptide vaccine. The receptors were gathered from a man under 40 with glioma.

The rearrangement joins TRBV5-6 to TRBJ2-7, with D unresolved. The germline V gene encodes CDR1 SGHDT and CDR2 YYEEEE. The CDR3 is 12 residues long. The V end was cut by 0 bases, the J end by 6 bases, with 7 bases between. CDR3 sequence reads: CASSLGEAEQYF. The CDR3 nucleotides are TGTGCCAGCAGCTTGGGAGAGGCCGAGCAGTACTTC.

V is TRBV5-8 and J is TRBJ1-4; D is ambiguous. CDR1 and CDR2 from the germline V gene are SGHTS and YDEGEE. This CDR3 comprises 15 residues. The V end was cut by 0 bases, the J end by 3 bases, with 9 bases between. CDR3 coding DNA: TGTGCCAGCAGCTTGGGGTTCGGGTCTAATGAAAAACTGTTTTTT. Translated: CASSLGFGSNEKLFF.

The chain links TRBV2 to TRBJ2-2; 8 bases match TRBD1. The CDR3 has 14 amino acids. The V and J ends lost 6 bases and 4 bases, in that order; junction bases with no gene match: 4. Per germline, CDR1 SNHLY and CDR2 FYNNEI. The CDR3 sequence is CASRAGQGTGELFF. CDR3 DNA: TGTGCCAGCAGGGCCGGACAGGGCACCGGGGAGCTGTTTTTT.

This clone was seen only a few times. This sequence joins TRBV30 and TRBJ1-4; no clear D gene. This CDR3 spans 13 amino acids. Between the trimmed V and J ends, which lost 1 base and 6 bases, there was a span of 9 bases. Germline-derived CDR1 and CDR2 are GTSNPN and SVGIG (reference sequence). In DNA form, the CDR3 reads TGTGCCTGGAGTGGAGGGAGCCATGAAAAACTGTTTTTT. This translates into CAWSGGSHEKLFF.

The rearrangement links TRBV7-7 to TRBJ2-5; D remains unclear. The CDR3 has 14 amino acids. Trimming cost V 1 base and J 4 bases, with 10 bases left between them. Per the germline V gene, CDR1 is SSHAT and CDR2 is FNYEAQ (reference sequence). CDR3 DNA sequence: TGTGCCAGCAGCTTAGTATGGCCCCCAGAGACCCAGTACTTC. This codes for CASSLVWPPETQYF.

V usage is TRBV15 and J usage is TRBJ2-7; TRBD1 agrees at 7 bases. CDR1 and CDR2 from the germline V gene are LNHNV and YYDKDF (reference sequence). The ends lost 8 bases at V and 2 bases at J; junction bases unmatched: 3. There are 12 residues in the CDR3. The CDR3: CATEGTAYEQYF. In nucleotides, the CDR3 is TGTGCCACCGAAGGGACAGCCTACGAGCAGTACTTC.

This clone has just one count. V usage is TRBV7-9 and J usage is TRBJ1-1; D remains unclear. There are 13 residues in the CDR3. V was shortened by 5 bases and J by 7 bases, with 14 bases between the two germline ends. Germline assignment: CDR1 SEHNR and CDR2 FQNEAQ (reference sequence). CDR3 protein: CASSPTEPVEAFF. The CDR3 bases are TGTGCCAGCAGCCCTACCGAGCCAGTTGAAGCTTTCTTT. Full variable domain (remainder filled in from reference TRBV7-9 and TRBJ1-1): DTGVSQNPRHKITKRGQNVTFRCDPISEHNRLYWYRQTLGQGPEFLTYFQNEAQLEKSRLLSDRFSAERPKGSFSTLEIQRTEQGDSAMYLCASSPTEPVEAFFGQGTRLTVV.

The V gene is TRBV5-1, the J gene TRBJ2-5; no definite D call. V lost 1 base and J 3 bases, leaving 10 bases between the germline ends. Germline CDR1 SGHRS, CDR2 YFSETQ. The length of the CDR3 is 14 residues. CDR3 protein: CASSLQRAEETQYF. The DNA for the CDR3 is TGCGCCAGCAGCTTGCAAAGGGCCGAAGAGACCCAGTACTTC.

The chain combines TRBV5-4 with TRBJ2-7; 7 bases match TRBD2. The length of the CDR3 is 14 residues. Germline values: CDR1 SGHNT, CDR2 YYREEE (reference sequence). V lost 4 bases to trimming and J lost 2 bases; unmatched junction nucleotides: 6. The CDR3 sequence: CASSLGRAAYEQYF. CDR3 nucleotides: TGTGCCAGCAGCCTGGGGAGGGCCGCCTACGAGCAGTACTTC.

This chain connects TRBV18 to TRBJ1-2; 8 nucleotides agree with TRBD1. CDR3 length: 13 amino acids. With 5 bases clipped from V and 4 bases from J, the junction kept 3 bases outside the gene matches. The germline gives CDR1 KGHSH, CDR2 LQKENI. CDR3 in amino acids: CASSSGQVYGYTF. The DNA for the CDR3 is TGTGCCAGCTCATCGGGACAGGTCTATGGCTACACCTTC.

This chain joins TRBV10-3 and TRBJ1-6, with D maybe TRBD1 (5 bases). With 6 bases removed from V and 0 bases from J, the gap between germline ends came to 12 bases. This CDR3 spans 16 amino acids. Germline CDR1 reads ENHRY; CDR2 reads SYGVKD. The CDR3 coding sequence is TGTGCCATCAGCCAGGGCCAGGGCTCCTATAATTCACCCCTCCACTTT. Residues: CAISQGQGSYNSPLHF.

The chain is built from TRBV9 and TRBJ2-1; 12 nucleotides line up with TRBD2. The CDR3 is 21 amino acids. Looked up from germline, CDR1 is SGDLS and CDR2 is YYNGEE. J lost 1 base, V lost 0 bases, and 14 bases had no gene match. CDR3 nucleotides: TGTGCCAGCAGCGTAGCCCCGACTAGCGGGAGACAGGTGTATTCCTACAATGAGCAGTTCTTC. The encoded protein is CASSVAPTSGRQVYSYNEQFF.

The chain is built from TRBV28 and TRBJ2-7; 9 positions agree with TRBD1. CDR3 size: 16 residues. Per the germline V gene, CDR1 is MDHEN and CDR2 is SYDVKM. The V gene end was trimmed by 6 bases and the J gene end by 2 bases; junction bases not matched to a gene: 11. The CDR3 is CASRSLSDRGPYEQYF. CDR3 sequence (DNA): TGTGCCAGCAGATCCCTTTCGGACAGGGGCCCCTACGAGCAGTACTTC.

This sequence joins TRBV5-1 and TRBJ1-2; possibly TRBD1 for D (5 bases). This CDR3 contains 14 residues. V shed 3 bases and J shed 4 bases, with 13 bases lying between them. Germline assignment: CDR1 SGHRS and CDR2 YFSETQ. CDR3 loop: CASSSARDAYGYTF. The CDR3 region has the DNA TGCGCCAGCAGCTCGGCCCGGGACGCCTATGGCTACACCTTC.

The chain has TRBV7-2 and TRBJ2-5; D may be TRBD1 (6 bases). CDR1 SGHTA and CDR2 FQGNSA come from the germline V gene. This CDR3 has 13 amino acids. V dropped 5 bases and J dropped 5 bases, with 12 bases sitting between them. CDR3 residues: CASSPGTFETQYF. Written as DNA, the CDR3 is TGTGCCAGCAGCCCTGGGACATTTGAGACCCAGTACTTC.

This clone was observed a single time. This chain links TRBV25-1 with TRBJ1-6; 7 bases map to TRBD1. The CDR3 loop spans 16 amino acids. Germline V gene sequence: CDR1 MGHDK, CDR2 SYGVNS. V dropped 0 bases and J dropped 9; count of bases not matched to a gene: 8. The chain's CDR3 is CASSEYKPGGSSPLHF. CDR3 DNA: TGTGCCAGCAGTGAATATAAACCAGGGGGAAGTTCACCCCTCCACTTT.

The V and J genes are TRBV4-1 and TRBJ2-1, with D hard to call. Germline values: CDR1 MGHRA, CDR2 YSYEKL. The CDR3 consists of 16 residues. Trimming cost V 4 bases and J 0 bases, with 13 bases left between them. CDR3 nucleotide sequence: TGCGCCAGCAGCCTTTCCCTCTCGAGCTCCTACAATGAGCAGTTCTTC. As protein: CASSLSLSSSYNEQFF.

This clone was recorded once. The V call is TRBV27, the J call TRBJ2-1; 11 bases fit TRBD2. The germline CDR1 and CDR2 sequences are MNHEY and SMNVEV (reference sequence). V shed 6 bases and J 3 bases; nucleotides not matched to a gene: 4. The CDR3 has 15 amino acids. CDR3 residues: CASSLGTSGYNEQFF. In DNA form, the CDR3 reads TGTGCCAGCAGCCTCGGGACTAGCGGCTACAATGAGCAGTTCTTC.

This chain joins TRBV6-5 and TRBJ1-1; D is undetermined. Trimming took off 8 bases at V and 3 bases at J, with 7 bases between the two ends. This CDR3 is 11 amino acids long. Germline CDR1 reads MNHEY; CDR2 reads SVGAGI. CDR3 loop: CASQWHTEAFF. CDR3 coding DNA: TGTGCCAGCCAATGGCACACTGAAGCTTTCTTT.

The chain is built from TRBV7-2 and TRBJ2-5; D remains unclear. This CDR3 has 15 residues. V was trimmed by 5 bases and J by 5 bases, leaving 18 bases between them. The germline gives CDR1 SGHTA, CDR2 FQGNSA. CDR3 amino acids: CASSPRPLGTETQYF. The CDR3 coding sequence is TGTGCCAGCAGCCCGCGACCGCTAGGTACGGAGACCCAGTACTTC.

V gene TRBV7-8 combines with J gene TRBJ1-2; no clear D gene. Trimming removed 5 bases from V and 4 bases from J, with 17 bases in between. The CDR3 runs to 15 residues. Germline CDR1 SGHVS, CDR2 FQNEAQ. CDR3 in DNA: TGTGCCAGCAGCAATGACACCCGAAAGACCTATGGCTACACCTTC. It translates to CASSNDTRKTYGYTF.